The TCR beta chain under discussion was sequenced for a study of blood T cell repertoires in COVID-19. On the study more broadly: There were acute and convalescent COVID-19 samples, and they came from the United States, Italy and Spain. PBMCs, B-cell-depleted T cells, or T cells were the source of the cDNA or gDNA that made up the material.

Germline assignment: CDR1 SNHLY and CDR2 FYNNEI. V lost 3 bases to trimming and J lost 1 base; unmatched junction nucleotides: 2. The CDR3 runs to 14 residues. Study processing details: Nucleated cell counts were estimated from reference gene primer amplification. TCRdb's table, derived via immunoSEQ multiplex PCR, lists solely in-frame clones and lacks some. D and trimming come from the DNA, and the V and J calls and clone size come from that table. Of more than 85,000 clones in the sample, approximately 84% are singletons; the top ten hold approximately 15%. V is TRBV2 and J is TRBJ1-2, with TRBD1 matching 7 bases. Specimen: peripheral blood. The receptor comes from a woman aged 60-75 years with acute or convalescent COVID-19. The CDR3 nucleotides read TGTGCCAGCAGTGAGGACAGGTATAACTATGGCTACACCTTC. This translates into CASSEDRYNYGYTF.